Below, 16 T cell receptor beta chains from the same sample are listed, as sequenced in a study of CD4+ T cells in melanoma. Method: immunoSEQ multiplex PCR; TCRdb's copy keeps in-frame clones and lacks some. The data contain about 6,700 clones, around 65% of them singletons. The sample comprised cells from a culture (not recorded whether cultured in vitro). The receptor source for this set is a human donor with melanoma.

This clone was counted between two and nine times. The chain employs TRBV4-1 and TRBJ1-6; 8 bases agree with TRBD1. V gave up 3 bases and J gave up 8 bases; unmatched junction bases: 6. The length of the CDR3 is 15 residues. Germline values: CDR1 MGHRA, CDR2 YSYEKL. DNA of the CDR3: TGCGCCAGCAGCCAGGACAGGGCCAGATATTCACCCCTCCACTTT. Protein product: CASSQDRARYSPLHF.

This clone came up a few times. This sequence joins TRBV12-3 or TRBV12-4 and TRBJ1-1; perhaps TRBD1 as D (5 bases). The CDR3 covers 12 residues. The V gene lost 3 bases and the J gene lost 8 bases, with 10 bases spanning the gap. This chain's CDR3 is CASSFLGVEAFF. In DNA form, the CDR3 reads TGTGCCAGCAGTTTTTTGGGGGTCGAAGCTTTCTTT.

The genes are TRBV4-1 and TRBJ1-5; 12 nucleotides line up with TRBD1. CDR3 size: 17 residues. Per the germline V gene, CDR1 is MGHRA and CDR2 is YSYEKL. Trimming at V came to 1 base and at J to 6 bases, leaving 7 bases not matched to a gene. CDR3 DNA: TGCGCCAGCAGCCAAGTTGGGACAGGGGGCCGGAGTCAGCCCCAGCATTTT. Encoded protein: CASSQVGTGGRSQPQHF.

The CDR3 coding sequence is TGTGCCAGCAGTTACGGGGTTTTCTACGAGCAGTACTTC. Its translation: CASSYGVFYEQYF. The rearrangement joins TRBV6-6 to TRBJ2-7, with D hard to call. In germline, CDR1 is MNHNY, CDR2 SVGAGI (reference sequence). V lost 2 bases, J lost 3 bases, and 8 bases lay in between. This CDR3 spans 13 amino acids.

V and J are TRBV3-1 (or the pseudogene TRBV3-2) and TRBJ1-2, with 9 bases identical to TRBD1. The J segment lost 1 base and the V segment lost 1 base, leaving 4 bases of the junction unmatched. Germline V gene data show CDR1 as LGHDT and CDR2 as YNNKEL (reference sequence). The CDR3 contains 16 residues. The CDR3 DNA sequence: TGTGCCAGCAGCCAAGGTTGGACAGGGGATAACTATGGCTACACCTTC. Its protein product is CASSQGWTGDNYGYTF.

The chain employs TRBV19 and TRBJ1-5, with TRBD1 identical over 10 bases. This CDR3 comprises 14 residues. Germline CDR1 LNHDA, CDR2 SQIVND (reference sequence). After removal of 4 bases from V and 4 bases from J, the junction contained 1 base not matched to a gene. The CDR3 DNA reads TGTGCCAGTAGTAGACAGGGGGCGAATCAGCCCCAGCATTTT. It translates to CASSRQGANQPQHF.

A few counts support this clone. V is TRBV29-1 and J is TRBJ2-6, with D tentatively TRBD1 (6 bases). CDR3 length equals 14 residues. The V and J ends lost 7 bases and 0 bases respectively, with 10 bases between them. Germline V CDR1 and CDR2: SQVTM, ANQGSEA. DNA of the CDR3: TGCAGCGCCCTGGACAGCTCTGGGGCCAACGTCCTGACTTTC. It translates to CSALDSSGANVLTF.

This clone was detected only once. The chain combines TRBV5-1 with TRBJ1-5; TRBD1 is a possible D gene (6 bases). Germline V gives CDR1 SGHRS, CDR2 YFSETQ. The CDR3 is made up of 15 amino acids. V lost 0 bases to trimming and J lost 2 bases, with 9 bases between them. This CDR3 reads CASSLGAGGNQPQHF. The CDR3, as DNA: TGCGCCAGCAGCTTGGGTGCAGGGGGCAATCAGCCCCAGCATTTT.

The chain couples TRBV5-1 to TRBJ2-1, with a possible D match to TRBD1 (6 bases). V lost 0 bases and J lost 5, with 12 bases in between. The length of the CDR3 is 15 residues. CDR1 and CDR2 (germline): SGHRS, YFSETQ. Here the CDR3 DNA reads TGCGCCAGCAGCTTGGACGTCAGGGACAACAATGAGCAGTTCTTC. Protein sequence: CASSLDVRDNNEQFF. The full variable domain, in which reference TRBV5-1 and TRBJ2-1 provide the parts outside the CDR3, is KAGVTQTPRYLIKTRGQQVTLSCSPISGHRSVSWYQQTPGQGLQFLFEYFSETQRNKGNFPGRFSGRQFSNSRSEMNVSTLELGDSALYLCASSLDVRDNNEQFFGPGTRLTVL.

The chain uses TRBV4-1 and TRBJ1-5; the D is unclear. The CDR3 has 14 residues. CDR1 is MGHRA and CDR2 is YSYEKL in the germline V gene. The V and J ends lost 2 bases and 1 base respectively, with 6 bases between them. CDR3 loop: CASSQRSSNQPQHF. CDR3 in DNA: TGCGCCAGCAGCCAAAGGTCCAGCAATCAGCCCCAGCATTTT.

This rearrangement joins TRBV9 to TRBJ2-2; 7 bases fit TRBD2. V was clipped by 4 bases and J by 3 bases; unmatched bases: 12. There are 17 residues in the CDR3. Germline V gene sequence: CDR1 SGDLS, CDR2 YYNGEE. The CDR3 bases are TGTGCCAGCAGCTCTCGCGCGGGGGTTGGAGACACCGGGGAGCTGTTTTTT. Its protein is CASSSRAGVGDTGELFF.

The V gene is TRBV27, the J gene TRBJ2-5; tentatively, D is TRBD1 (6 bases). Germline CDR1 and CDR2: MNHEY and SMNVEV (reference sequence). Deletions cut 5 bases from V and 6 bases from J, with 13 bases between. The CDR3 is 13 amino acids. CDR3: CASSPSGVQTQYF. The CDR3, as DNA: TGTGCCAGCAGTCCCTCAGGGGTGCAGACCCAGTACTTC.

CDR3 region: CASKGNTEAFF. CDR3 coding DNA: TGTGCCAGTAAGGGGAACACTGAAGCTTTCTTT. The rearrangement links TRBV19 to TRBJ1-1; no clear D. V was pared by 7 bases and J by 1 base, with 4 bases between. This CDR3 comprises 11 residues. Germline CDR1 is LNHDA and CDR2 is SQIVND (reference sequence).

V and J are TRBV7-2 and TRBJ2-2; the D gene is possibly TRBD2 (5 bases). Germline CDR1 is SGHTA and CDR2 is FQGNSA. This CDR3 is built from 15 residues. Trimming shortened V by 3 bases and J by 0 bases, and 8 bases separated the two germline ends. Here the CDR3 DNA reads TGTGCCAGCAGCTTCTATAGCGCGAACACCGGGGAGCTGTTTTTT. Its protein product is CASSFYSANTGELFF.

By share, this clone ranks as medium-sized. The CDR3 region is CASRGDYGYTF. CDR3 nucleotides: TGTGCCAGCAGGGGGGACTATGGCTACACCTTC. This chain joins TRBV27 and TRBJ1-2; D perhaps matches TRBD1 (5 bases). V dropped 6 bases and J dropped 3 bases, with 5 bases sitting between them. Germline V gene sequence: CDR1 MNHEY, CDR2 SMNVEV (reference sequence). This CDR3 has 11 residues.

This sequence joins TRBV2 and TRBJ2-1; the D gene is possibly TRBD2 (7 bases). CDR3 length equals 15 residues. Germline CDR1 is SNHLY and CDR2 is FYNNEI. V was clipped by 4 bases and J by 4 bases, with 14 bases between them. The CDR3 reads CASSGAGGPYNEQFF. The DNA of the CDR3 is TGTGCCAGCAGTGGGGCCGGGGGGCCTTACAATGAGCAGTTCTTC.